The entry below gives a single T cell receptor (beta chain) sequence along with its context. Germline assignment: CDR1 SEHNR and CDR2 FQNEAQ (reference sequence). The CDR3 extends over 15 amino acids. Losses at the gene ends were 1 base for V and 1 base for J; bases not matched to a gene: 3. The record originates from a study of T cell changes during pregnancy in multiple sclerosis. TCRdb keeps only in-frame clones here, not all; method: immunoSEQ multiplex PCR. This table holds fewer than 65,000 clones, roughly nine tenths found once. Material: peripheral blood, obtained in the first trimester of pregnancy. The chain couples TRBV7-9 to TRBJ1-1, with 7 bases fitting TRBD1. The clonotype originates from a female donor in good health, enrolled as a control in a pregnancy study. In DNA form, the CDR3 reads TGTGCCAGCAGCTTAGAGGGGACAGCGAACACTGAAGCTTTCTTT. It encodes CASSLEGTANTEAFF.